The next 24 T cell receptor beta chains were all read from a single sample in a study of blood T cell repertoires in COVID-19. Sequencing was performed with immunoSEQ multiplex PCR; in TCRdb, only in-frame clones are kept and a portion is missing. In the table there are nearly 250,000 clones, roughly 86% of which are singletons. Sequences were obtained from PBMCs or T cells enriched from blood (not recorded which). These TCRs come from a woman between 45 and 65 years old who had recovered from COVID-19.

The chain couples TRBV14 to TRBJ2-7, with 9 bases identical to TRBD1. The V and J ends lost 4 bases and 2 bases, in that order; junction bases with no gene match: 15. The CDR3 is 18 residues long. Germline V gene sequence: CDR1 SGHDN, CDR2 FVKESK. CDR3 sequence: CASSLTGTGSSPAYEQYF. The DNA of the CDR3 is TGTGCCAGCAGCCTAACCGGGACAGGGTCATCCCCCGCCTACGAGCAGTACTTC.

The chain combines TRBV5-1 with TRBJ2-2; D is unclear. V gave up 0 bases and J gave up 3 bases, with 9 bases separating them. Per germline, CDR1 SGHRS and CDR2 YFSETQ. The CDR3 loop spans 15 amino acids. In DNA, the CDR3 is TGCGCCAGCAGCTTGGACAGCCTTCACACCGGGGAGCTGTTTTTT. Its protein product is CASSLDSLHTGELFF.

This chain links TRBV6-2 or TRBV6-3 with TRBJ1-2; tentatively, D is TRBD1 (6 bases). The germline gives CDR1 MNHEY, CDR2 SVGEGT. CDR3 length: 11 amino acids. V lost 2 bases and J 14 bases, leaving 12 bases between the germline ends. CDR3 protein: CASSYAQGCTF. CDR3 DNA sequence: TGTGCCAGCAGTTACGCGCAGGGGTGTACCTTC.

The chain couples TRBV10-1 to TRBJ1-5, with D perhaps matching TRBD1 (5 bases). This CDR3 region has 15 residues. V lost 4 bases and J lost 5, with 15 bases in between. The germline V gene has CDR1 WNHNN and CDR2 SYGVQD (reference sequence). CDR3 protein: CASSARDGRDQPQHF. CDR3 sequence (DNA): TGCGCCAGCAGTGCGCGGGACGGGCGGGATCAGCCCCAGCATTTT.

V usage is TRBV7-3 and J usage is TRBJ2-2; TRBD2 is a possible D gene (6 bases). The CDR3 runs to 20 residues. Germline CDR1 SGHTA, CDR2 FQGTGA. The V gene lost 5 bases and the J gene lost 0 bases, with 25 bases spanning the gap. The CDR3 is CASSPQGLVRPTPNTGELFF. Written as DNA, the CDR3 is TGTGCCAGCAGCCCCCAGGGACTCGTAAGGCCTACTCCGAACACCGGGGAGCTGTTTTTT.

J is TRBJ2-1 and V is TRBV5-1; 7 bases map to TRBD1. With 4 bases clipped from V and 4 bases from J, the junction kept 14 bases outside the gene matches. The germline V gene has CDR1 SGHRS and CDR2 YFSETQ. CDR3 length equals 17 residues. Here the CDR3 DNA reads TGCGCCAGCAGCCCGGGGTTAGAGGACAGGACTTACAATGAGCAGTTCTTC. Residues: CASSPGLEDRTYNEQFF.

The chain employs TRBV20-1 and TRBJ1-5; 7 positions agree with TRBD1. The CDR3 is 15 residues long. The germline V gene has CDR1 DFQATT and CDR2 SNEGSKA (reference sequence). Trimming took 3 bases from V and 7 from J; bases not matched to a gene: 12. The CDR3 loop reads CSASPGLSGGQPQHF. The CDR3 DNA is TGCAGTGCTAGTCCCGGACTGTCAGGGGGACAGCCCCAGCATTTT.

The CDR3 nucleotides read TGCGCCAGCAGCCGACTGCGGGCGGGAGGAGGTAGGAACGAGCAGTACTTC. This gives the protein CASSRLRAGGGRNEQYF. The rearrangement links TRBV4-3 to TRBJ2-7; TRBD2 agrees at 8 bases. This CDR3 region has 17 residues. V lost 4 bases, J lost 5 bases, and 16 bases stayed unmatched. CDR1 is LGHNA and CDR2 is YSLEER in the germline V gene.

The rearrangement links TRBV5-1 to TRBJ2-7; TRBD2 aligns across 11 bases. The V and J ends lost 2 bases and 1 base, in that order; junction bases with no gene match: 14. CDR3 length equals 19 residues. The germline CDR1 and CDR2 sequences are SGHRS and YFSETQ. Here the CDR3 reads CASSFGPSGRLKPSYEQYF. The CDR3 nucleotides read TGCGCCAGCAGCTTTGGGCCTAGCGGGAGGCTTAAACCTTCCTACGAGCAGTACTTC.

The CDR3 region is CASRDRGTEAFF. The CDR3 DNA follows: TGTGCCAGCAGGGACAGGGGCACTGAAGCTTTCTTT. V and J are TRBV27 and TRBJ1-1; 9 bases fit TRBD1. The CDR3 length is 12 residues. The V gene's germline CDR1 is MNHEY and CDR2 SMNVEV (reference sequence). Unmatched junction bases numbered 0, after V lost 6 bases and J lost 4 bases.

The gene calls are TRBV11-2 and TRBJ2-5; TRBD2 matches 7 bases. The CDR3 is made up of 18 amino acids. Per the germline V gene, CDR1 is SGHAT and CDR2 is FQNNGV. V gave up 1 base and J gave up 1 base; unmatched junction bases: 12. CDR3 nucleotides: TGTGCCAGCAGCTTAGTCGGGGCCGGTACGGGGGGCCAAGAGACCCAGTACTTC. Translated: CASSLVGAGTGGQETQYF.

The rearrangement links TRBV4-1 to TRBJ2-7; no clear D. The CDR3 sequence is 13 residues long. Germline V CDR1 and CDR2: MGHRA, YSYEKL. Trimming stripped 5 bases from V and 7 bases from J, with 15 bases between. The CDR3 sequence: CASSDGGQLEQYF. As DNA, the CDR3 is TGCGCCAGCAGCGATGGCGGTCAACTAGAGCAGTACTTC.

In this sample, this clone turned up once. The genes are TRBV11-3 and TRBJ2-7; D remains ambiguous. The CDR3 length is 17 residues. Trimming stripped 1 base from V and 4 bases from J, with 20 bases between. Looked up from germline, CDR1 is SGHNT and CDR2 is YENEEA. The CDR3 nucleotides read TGTGCCAGCAGCTTAGGCCGCAGGTCCCATCAAGTATACGAGCAGTACTTC. Its protein product is CASSLGRRSHQVYEQYF. The entire variable domain, with the rest obtained from reference TRBV11-3 and TRBJ2-7, is as follows: EAGVVQSPRYKIIEKKQPVAFWCNPISGHNTLYWYLQNLGQGPELLIRYENEEAVDDSQLPKDRFSAERLKGVDSTLKIQPAELGDSAVYLCASSLGRRSHQVYEQYFGPGTRLTVT.

V usage is TRBV27 and J usage is TRBJ1-2; D is undetermined. The germline V gene has CDR1 MNHEY and CDR2 SMNVEV (reference sequence). The CDR3 loop spans 13 amino acids. The V gene lost 4 bases and the J gene lost 4 bases, with 10 bases spanning the gap. The CDR3 loop reads CASSYRGFYGYTF. CDR3 nucleotide sequence: TGTGCCAGCAGTTATCGAGGGTTCTATGGCTACACCTTC.

This clone came up once. This chain joins TRBV19 and TRBJ1-6; 11 nucleotides agree with TRBD1. CDR1 is LNHDA, CDR2 SQIVND, per germline (reference sequence). The length of the CDR3 is 15 residues. V lost 3 bases, J lost 8 bases, and 3 bases stayed unmatched. The CDR3 reads CASSMGQGEDSPLHF. CDR3 nucleotides: TGTGCCAGTAGTATGGGACAGGGGGAGGATTCACCCCTCCACTTT.

The chain recombines TRBV11-2 with TRBJ1-2; TRBD1 matches at 7 bases. With 5 bases clipped from V and 4 bases from J, the junction kept 4 bases outside the gene matches. Germline-derived CDR1 and CDR2 are SGHAT and FQNNGV. This CDR3 has 13 amino acids. This chain's CDR3 is CASSVGQSYGYTF. In DNA form, the CDR3 reads TGTGCCAGCAGCGTGGGACAGTCCTATGGCTACACCTTC.

The gene calls are TRBV30 and TRBJ1-2; a possible D gene is TRBD1 (5 bases). V lost 3 bases to trimming and J lost 7 bases, with 21 bases between them. Germline lookup yields CDR1 GTSNPN and CDR2 SVGIG (reference sequence). The CDR3 is made up of 15 amino acids. CDR3 in DNA: TGTGCCTGGAGAGCCTTCGGGGGGTTTAGATCTGGCTACACCTTC. This gives the protein CAWRAFGGFRSGYTF.

The chain has TRBV7-2 and TRBJ1-2; TRBD1 agrees at 7 bases. In germline, CDR1 is SGHTA, CDR2 FQGNSA. Germline trimming cut 4 bases from V and 8 bases from J; bases unmatched to any gene: 7. This CDR3 has 13 residues. CDR3 nucleotides: TGTGCCAGCAGCTCCAGACAGGGTAGCGGCTACACCTTC. As protein: CASSSRQGSGYTF. The full variable domain, completed using reference TRBV7-2 and TRBJ1-2, is GAGVSQSPSNKVTEKGKDVELRCDPISGHTALYWYRQSLGQGLEFLIYFQGNSAPDKSGLPSDRFSAERTGGSVSTLTIQRTQQEDSAVYLCASSSRQGSGYTFGSGTRLTVV.

For the CDR3, the DNA is TGCAGCGTGCGGACTAGCGGTTGGGGGGCCGGGGAGCTGTTTTTT. Translation: CSVRTSGWGAGELFF. The chain links TRBV29-1 to TRBJ2-2; 10 bases match TRBD2. The CDR3 covers 15 residues. The V gene's germline CDR1 is SQVTM and CDR2 ANQGSEA. The ends lost 6 bases at V and 6 bases at J; junction bases unmatched: 10.

This rearrangement joins TRBV11-2 to TRBJ1-1, with D possibly being TRBD1 (6 bases). The germline V gene encodes CDR1 SGHAT and CDR2 FQNNGV. This CDR3 region has 17 residues. V gave up 5 bases and J gave up 4 bases, with 23 bases separating them. As DNA, the CDR3 is TGTGCCAGCAGCACCCCCGGGGGGGGCTGGTCGGGCACTGAAGCTTTCTTT. Amino acid sequence: CASSTPGGGWSGTEAFF.

Only one count was recorded for this clone. This chain links TRBV9 with TRBJ1-4; the match to TRBD1 covers 7 bases. V gave up 3 bases and J gave up 8 bases; unmatched junction bases: 13. The germline V gene has CDR1 SGDLS and CDR2 YYNGEE. This CDR3 has 16 amino acids. Here the CDR3 DNA reads TGTGCCAGCAGCGGCGGACAGGCCCGGGGTCGGGAAAAACTGTTTTTT. Its protein is CASSGGQARGREKLFF. The variable domain in full, with the rest retrieved from reference TRBV9 and TRBJ1-4, is DSGVTQTPKHLITATGQRVTLRCSPRSGDLSVYWYQQSLDQGLQFLIQYYNGEERAKGNILERFSAQQFPDLHSELNLSSLELGDSALYFCASSGGQARGREKLFFGSGTQLSVL.

This chain joins TRBV4-3 and TRBJ1-6; tentatively, D is TRBD1 (5 bases). The CDR3 has 17 amino acids. The germline V gene encodes CDR1 LGHNA and CDR2 YSLEER. V lost 3 bases and J 5 bases, leaving 17 bases between the germline ends. In DNA, the CDR3 is TGCGCCAGCAGCCACCGGCTAGGAACAGGAAATAATTCACCCCTCCACTTT. Translation: CASSHRLGTGNNSPLHF.

V usage is TRBV27 and J usage is TRBJ2-1, with TRBD1 matching 9 bases. In germline, CDR1 is MNHEY, CDR2 SMNVEV (reference sequence). The CDR3 loop spans 16 amino acids. V lost 4 bases and J lost 9; bases outside the gene matches: 13. The CDR3 here is CASSSPAGQGRREQFF. The CDR3 DNA reads TGTGCCAGCAGTTCCCCAGCAGGACAGGGGCGGCGTGAGCAGTTCTTC.

This chain connects TRBV9 to TRBJ1-2; D gene uncertain. From germline, CDR1 is SGDLS and CDR2 YYNGEE. The CDR3 is made up of 14 amino acids. Trimming left V 1 base short and J 2 bases short, with 9 bases between. The CDR3 sequence: CASSVRNGNYGYTF. The CDR3 nucleotides read TGTGCCAGCAGCGTAAGGAACGGGAACTATGGCTACACCTTC.